These T cell receptor beta chains were read from a single sample in a study of blood T cell repertoires in COVID-19. TCRdb's copy holds only in-frame clones and misses some; the assay was immunoSEQ multiplex PCR. The table lists 200,000 to 250,000 clones, roughly 85% of them singletons. The sequencing sample was made of PBMCs or T cells enriched from blood (not recorded which). The receptors stem from a woman aged 50 to 60 with acute COVID-19. Both conserved end residues are part of each CDR3. The D gene is left open where the match is weak. Expanded clones are given a class, and other clones once, few, many or no size at all.

len	v_gene	j_gene	d_gene	abundance	CDR3aa	CDR3nt
16	TRBV7-2	TRBJ1-2	NA	NA	CASSSWGKQGPDGYTF	TGTGCCAGCAGCTCTTGGGGTAAACAGGGTCCGGATGGCTACACCTTC
14	TRBV5-4	TRBJ2-1	TRBD1	NA	CASKNRGKLDEQFF	TGTGCCAGCAAGAACAGGGGGAAGCTCGATGAGCAGTTCTTC
13	TRBV29-1	TRBJ1-3	NA	NA	CSVERGAGNTIYF	TGCAGCGTTGAGCGGGGGGCGGGAAACACCATATATTTT
16	TRBV9	TRBJ2-2	NA	NA	CASSVGESWNTGELFF	TGTGCCAGCAGCGTAGGAGAGTCGTGGAACACCGGGGAGCTGTTTTTT
18	TRBV5-4	TRBJ2-2	TRBD2	NA	CASSRPGLAGGRTGELFF	TGTGCCAGCAGCCGCCCGGGACTAGCGGGGGGGCGCACCGGGGAGCTGTTTTTT
15	TRBV7-2	TRBJ2-7	TRBD1	NA	CASSLETGGLREQYF	TGTGCCAGCAGCTTAGAAACAGGGGGCTTGCGCGAGCAGTACTTC
15	TRBV2	TRBJ1-4	TRBD1	NA	CASSGGQGKNEKLFF	TGTGCCAGCAGTGGGGGACAGGGCAAAAATGAAAAACTGTTTTTT
13	TRBV6-5	TRBJ1-1	NA	NA	CASSAYGNTEAFF	TGTGCCAGCAGCGCCTACGGGAACACTGAAGCTTTCTTT
16	TRBV19	TRBJ1-5	NA	once	CASKYGDSNSNQPQHF	TGTGCCAGTAAATACGGAGACTCTAATAGCAATCAGCCCCAGCATTTT
13	TRBV6-5	TRBJ1-1	NA	NA	CASRSLPNTEAFF	TGTGCCAGCAGATCACTCCCGAACACTGAAGCTTTCTTT
14	TRBV30	TRBJ1-1	TRBD1	NA	CAWSDGQGNTEAFF	TGTGCCTGGAGTGATGGACAGGGAAACACTGAAGCTTTCTTT
15	TRBV5-1	TRBJ1-1	TRBD1	NA	CASRDRGQRNTEAFF	TGCGCCAGCAGGGACAGGGGGCAGCGGAACACTGAAGCTTTCTTT
15	TRBV5-1	TRBJ2-2	NA	once	CASSLEQTNTGELFF	TGCGCCAGCAGCTTGGAACAGACGAACACCGGGGAGCTGTTTTTT
19	TRBV3-1/TRBV3-2	TRBJ2-1	TRBD1	NA	CASSPGRDRGRASYNEQFF	TGTGCCAGCAGCCCCGGCCGGGACAGGGGGCGCGCCTCCTACAATGAGCAGTTCTTC
14	TRBV14	TRBJ2-3	NA	NA	CASSQRTHTDTQYF	TGTGCCAGCAGCCAAAGGACACACACAGATACGCAGTATTTT
16	TRBV6-5	TRBJ2-7	NA	NA	CASSYSEAGQLYEQYF	TGTGCCAGCAGTTACTCAGAGGCCGGACAGCTCTACGAGCAGTACTTC
15	TRBV9	TRBJ1-1	TRBD1	NA	CASSDTGVWNTEAFF	TGTGCCAGCAGCGACACAGGGGTGTGGAACACTGAAGCTTTCTTT
16	TRBV19	TRBJ1-5	NA	NA	CASSSGRGIGHQPQHF	TGTGCCAGTAGTTCAGGGCGGGGAATCGGCCATCAGCCCCAGCATTTT
16	TRBV27	TRBJ2-7	NA	NA	CASSFAYGELVYEQYF	TGTGCCAGCAGTTTTGCGTACGGGGAACTAGTCTACGAGCAGTACTTC
17	TRBV9	TRBJ1-3	TRBD1	NA	CASSDPGQGASGNTIYF	TGTGCCAGCAGCGACCCGGGACAGGGGGCCTCTGGAAACACCATATATTTT
14	TRBV6-2/TRBV6-3	TRBJ2-7	NA	once	CASSYPGEIYEQYF	TGTGCCAGCAGTTACCCGGGAGAGATCTACGAGCAGTACTTC
13	TRBV10-1	TRBJ2-1	NA	NA	CASSESGRNEQFF	TGCGCCAGCAGTGAGTCAGGCAGGAATGAGCAGTTCTTC
15	TRBV6-5	TRBJ1-3	NA	NA	CASSYIGGLGNTIYF	TGTGCCAGCAGTTATATTGGAGGGCTGGGAAACACCATATATTTT
16	TRBV5-1	TRBJ1-1	NA	NA	CASSLVLTRVDTEAFF	TGCGCCAGCAGCTTGGTCCTCACCAGGGTCGACACTGAAGCTTTCTTT
15	TRBV5-1	TRBJ2-1	TRBD2	NA	CASSLVLAGEGEQFF	TGCGCCAGCAGCTTGGTGCTAGCGGGGGAAGGTGAGCAGTTCTTC
15	TRBV4-3	TRBJ1-5	TRBD1	NA	CASSQELTGNQPQHF	TGCGCCAGCAGCCAAGAGTTGACAGGGAATCAGCCCCAGCATTTT
16	TRBV19	TRBJ1-2	TRBD1	NA	CASSIGDAGTGYGYTF	TGTGCCAGTAGTATAGGGGATGCCGGGACAGGGTATGGCTACACCTTC
13	TRBV19	TRBJ2-7	NA	NA	CASSMGGIGEQYF	TGTGCCAGTAGTATGGGGGGTATTGGCGAGCAGTACTTC
15	TRBV7-8	TRBJ2-5	TRBD2	NA	CASSLGGGAGETQYF	TGTGCCAGCAGCTTAGGCGGGGGGGCCGGAGAGACCCAGTACTTC
13	TRBV30	TRBJ1-1	NA	NA	CAWSVHSFAEAFF	TGTGCCTGGAGTGTACACAGTTTCGCTGAAGCTTTCTTT
13	TRBV5-1	TRBJ1-1	NA	NA	CASSPSSRNEAFF	TGCGCCAGCAGCCCCTCCTCGCGGAATGAAGCTTTCTTT
16	TRBV7-6	TRBJ1-3	TRBD1	NA	CASSPTTGSSGNTIYF	TGTGCCAGCAGCCCAACGACAGGGAGCTCTGGAAACACCATATATTTT
15	TRBV3-1/TRBV3-2	TRBJ2-5	TRBD2	NA	CASSPWARGVETQYF	TGTGCCAGCAGCCCCTGGGCGCGGGGGGTGGAGACCCAGTACTTC
15	TRBV7-9	TRBJ2-7	TRBD1	few	CASSTAGTGSYEQYF	TGTGCCAGCAGCACGGCCGGGACAGGGTCCTACGAGCAGTACTTC
14	TRBV27	TRBJ1-2	NA	NA	CASSWLGNPYGYTF	TGTGCCAGCAGTTGGCTCGGGAACCCCTATGGCTACACCTTC
16	TRBV5-4	TRBJ1-1	TRBD1	NA	CASSLGGQGSDTEAFF	TGTGCCAGCAGCTTGGGGGGACAGGGGTCGGACACTGAAGCTTTCTTT
13	TRBV30	TRBJ2-3	TRBD1	NA	CVAGTGAADTQYF	TGTGTGGCCGGGACAGGGGCGGCAGATACGCAGTATTTT
12	TRBV12-3/TRBV12-4	TRBJ2-3	NA	NA	CASSWGTPEEYF	TGTGCCAGCAGCTGGGGGACACCGGAGGAGTATTTT
15	TRBV19	TRBJ1-2	TRBD1	NA	CASNGQGALVGGYTF	TGTGCCAGTAATGGACAGGGGGCACTGGTAGGTGGCTACACCTTC
14	TRBV9	TRBJ1-2	TRBD1	NA	CASSVGQGNYGYTF	TGTGCCAGCAGCGTAGGACAGGGGAACTATGGCTACACCTTC
13	TRBV4-1	TRBJ2-7	NA	NA	CASSGPSSYEQYF	TGCGCCAGCAGCGGTCCGAGTTCCTACGAGCAGTACTTC
15	TRBV6-5	TRBJ2-7	TRBD1	few	CASRPTGGAAYEQYF	TGTGCCAGCAGGCCTACAGGGGGCGCAGCCTACGAGCAGTACTTC
15	TRBV19	TRBJ1-1	TRBD1	NA	CASSPDRGANTEAFF	TGTGCCAGTAGTCCCGACAGGGGGGCGAACACTGAAGCTTTCTTT
15	TRBV18	TRBJ1-1	NA	NA	CASSRLGQRNTEAFF	TGTGCCAGCTCACGCCTCGGACAGCGGAACACTGAAGCTTTCTTT
17	TRBV4-1	TRBJ2-5	TRBD1	NA	CASSQAKGTGNKETQYF	TGCGCCAGCAGCCAAGCAAAGGGGACAGGGAATAAAGAGACCCAGTACTTC
16	TRBV5-1	TRBJ2-3	NA	once	CASSLAAGGGTDTQYF	TGCGCCAGCAGCTTGGCGGCGGGCGGGGGCACAGATACGCAGTATTTT
14	TRBV7-2	TRBJ2-1	NA	NA	CASSLVPNYNEQFF	TGTGCCAGCAGCTTAGTTCCTAACTACAATGAGCAGTTCTTC
13	TRBV7-3	TRBJ1-1	NA	NA	CASSLEGNTEAFF	TGTGCCAGCAGCTTGGAGGGAAACACTGAAGCTTTCTTT
15	TRBV5-1	TRBJ1-1	TRBD1	NA	CASKPSQGSNTEAFF	TGCGCCAGCAAGCCGTCACAGGGGTCGAACACTGAAGCTTTCTTT
17	TRBV5-1	TRBJ2-3	TRBD2	NA	CASSMAGVVISTDTQYF	TGCGCCAGCAGCATGGCGGGGGTAGTTATAAGCACAGATACGCAGTATTTT